The clone carrying this T cell receptor (beta chain) showed up just a few times. Its matching antigen is unknown. This entry comes from a study of T-cell memory formation after mild COVID-19. The CDR3 consists of 14 residues. V shed 1 base and J shed 7 bases, with 13 bases lying between them. Germline lookup yields CDR1 LGHNA and CDR2 YNFKEQ. TCR alpha and TCR beta cDNA libraries carrying sample barcodes and UMIs came from 5'RACE with constant-segment primers. From the 5' RACE reads, TCRdb called clonotypes with MiXCR, one entry per CDR3 protein. The sample has around 320,000 distinct CDR3 sequences, around 27% seen once. Whole-study findings and limits: For contracting clones, CD4+ ones sat mainly in CM and EM, CD8+ in EMRA.

The sequence came from an adult woman who had mild COVID-19 (a few samples of this study predate the infection). Cell type and time point are not known. Sequencing input: PBMCs or a T cell subset sorted from them (not recorded which). This sequence joins TRBV4-2 and TRBJ2-5; D not resolved. The CDR3 loop reads CASSQARGGGTQYF. As DNA, the CDR3 is TGTGCCAGCAGCCAAGCGCGAGGCGGCGGGACCCAGTACTTC.